Listed here are 27 T cell receptor beta chains from one sample, sequenced in a study of cytomegalovirus exposure and HLA in healthy donors. A multiplex PCR was run with 60 Vbeta primers and 13 Jbeta primers. Method: immunoSEQ multiplex PCR; TCRdb's copy keeps in-frame clones and lacks some. The table records 110,000 to 150,000 clones, about 80% of them present only once. Material: PBMCs. These receptors originate from a female donor in good health and CMV-seronegative.

The chain links TRBV5-8 to TRBJ2-5; 14 nucleotides agree with TRBD2. The CDR3 covers 17 residues. The ends lost 3 bases at V and 3 bases at J; junction bases unmatched: 7. Germline-derived CDR1 and CDR2 are SGHTS and YDEGEE. The CDR3 loop is CASSYPGLAGVEETQYF. As DNA, the CDR3 is TGTGCCAGCAGCTACCCGGGACTAGCGGGAGTAGAAGAGACCCAGTACTTC.

The J gene is TRBJ2-1, the V gene TRBV27; 7 bases align to TRBD2. The trim removed 8 bases at V and 0 bases at J, leaving 4 bases unmatched. CDR1 and CDR2 from the germline V gene are MNHEY and SMNVEV (reference sequence). CDR3 length: 14 residues. CDR3 residues: CASGRAYSYNEQFF. The CDR3 DNA follows: TGTGCCAGCGGGAGGGCCTACTCCTACAATGAGCAGTTCTTC.

The chain links TRBV28 to TRBJ1-4; D unresolved. V was shortened by 7 bases and J by 4 bases, with 7 bases between the two germline ends. Per germline, CDR1 MDHEN and CDR2 SYDVKM. The CDR3 runs 12 residues. CDR3 DNA sequence: TGTGCCAGCACCCAGGTTAATGAAAAACTGTTTTTT. Its translation is CASTQVNEKLFF.

This clone was found once. The V and J genes are TRBV28 and TRBJ2-5; 9 nucleotides agree with TRBD2. The J call is uncertain, as TRBJ2-7 better fits the DNA end. CDR1 is MDHEN and CDR2 is SYDVKM in the germline V gene. The CDR3 is 19 residues long. In DNA, the CDR3 is TGTGCCAGCAGCCCATCGCGGACTAGCGACCCTCTAGGCCTACGCGAGCAGTACTTC. Protein sequence: CASSPSRTSDPLGLREQYF.

This clone was detected a few times. V usage is TRBV4-1 and J usage is TRBJ2-5, with TRBD2 matching 7 bases. V was pared by 4 bases and J by 4 bases, with 3 bases of the junction left unmatched. The CDR3 length is 13 residues. Germline V CDR1 and CDR2: MGHRA, YSYEKL. CDR3 in amino acids: CASSLTSRETQYF. DNA for the CDR3: TGCGCCAGCAGCCTGACTAGCCGAGAGACCCAGTACTTC.

This chain joins TRBV27 and TRBJ2-2; 12 bases are a match to TRBD2. V was pared by 6 bases and J by 0 bases, with 8 bases of the junction left unmatched. Germline V CDR1 and CDR2: MNHEY, SMNVEV (reference sequence). CDR3 length: 18 residues. CDR3 amino acids: CASSPTSGRTPNTGELFF. Written as DNA, the CDR3 is TGTGCCAGCAGCCCGACTAGCGGGAGAACCCCGAACACCGGGGAGCTGTTTTTT.

Turning to this clone: The sample contains more than one DNA sequence encoding this CDR3. The chain recombines TRBV18 with TRBJ2-7; 7 bases agree with TRBD1. CDR1 and CDR2 from the germline V gene are KGHSH and LQKENI. This CDR3 comprises 14 residues. V shed 6 bases, J shed 2 bases, and the junction held 7 bases outside the gene matches. The CDR3 here is CASSPGQRPYEQYF. CDR3 DNA sequence: TGTGCCAGCTCCCCGGGACAGCGCCCCTACGAGCAGTACTTC.

The rearrangement links TRBV18 to TRBJ1-6, with D maybe TRBD1 (5 bases). CDR1 and CDR2 (germline): KGHSH, LQKENI. This CDR3 contains 14 residues. The germline V and J ends were trimmed by 2 bases and 7 bases, with 9 bases remaining between them. CDR3 residues: CASSPGTQNSPLHF. CDR3 sequence (DNA): TGTGCCAGCTCACCAGGGACTCAAAATTCACCCCTCCACTTT.

J is TRBJ2-5 and V is TRBV30, with TRBD1 matching 9 bases. The end of the DNA fits TRBJ2-7 better, so the J call may be wrong. There are 14 residues in the CDR3. CDR1 GTSNPN and CDR2 SVGIG come from the germline V gene (reference sequence). The CDR3 here is CAWRPGTGNYEQYF. As DNA, the CDR3 is TGTGCCTGGAGACCTGGGACAGGGAACTACGAGCAGTACTTC.

The J gene is TRBJ1-2, the V gene TRBV28; TRBD1 aligns across 7 bases. Trimming took 8 bases from V and 7 from J; bases not matched to a gene: 10. Germline CDR1 MDHEN, CDR2 SYDVKM. The CDR3 covers 13 residues. The CDR3: CASRDSARVGYTF. The DNA of the CDR3 is TGTGCCAGCCGGGACAGCGCCAGGGTTGGCTACACCTTC.

The chain is built from TRBV29-1 and TRBJ2-1, with 11 bases matching TRBD1. Germline V lookup: CDR1 SQVTM, CDR2 ANQGSEA. The CDR3 contains 13 residues. The CDR3 here is CSGLGTGGNEQFF. For the CDR3, the DNA is TGCTCCGGATTGGGGACAGGGGGCAATGAGCAGTTCTTC.

V usage is TRBV4-1 and J usage is TRBJ2-3; 12 bases map to TRBD1. Trimming removed 4 bases from V and 1 base from J; junction bases left unmatched: 12. The CDR3 contains 19 residues. Germline loops: CDR1 MGHRA, CDR2 YSYEKL. In nucleotides, the CDR3 is TGCGCCAGCAGCCCCTGCGATGGGACAGGGGGCGTCGGCACAGATACGCAGTATTTT. It translates to CASSPCDGTGGVGTDTQYF.

The chain employs TRBV19 and TRBJ1-1; no clear D. Germline CDR1 is LNHDA and CDR2 is SQIVND (reference sequence). CDR3 length: 12 residues. V dropped 4 bases and J dropped 5 bases, with 8 bases sitting between them. CDR3 bases: TGTGCCAGTAGTACGGCGAGGACTGAAGCTTTCTTT. Its protein product is CASSTARTEAFF. The whole variable domain, remainder taken from reference TRBV19 and TRBJ1-1, is DGGITQSPKYLFRKEGQNVTLSCEQNLNHDAMYWYRQDPGQGLRLIYYSQIVNDFQKGDIAEGYSVSREKKESFPLTVTSAQKNPTAFYLCASSTARTEAFFGQGTRLTVV.

This chain connects TRBV19 to TRBJ1-4; 7 bases are a match to TRBD1. Germline V lookup: CDR1 LNHDA, CDR2 SQIVND (reference sequence). The CDR3 length is 12 residues. V lost 3 bases and J lost 10; bases outside the gene matches: 2. The CDR3 nucleotides are TGTGCCAGTAGTATGCAGGGGGGAAAACTGTTTTTT. This codes for CASSMQGGKLFF. Supplemented by reference TRBV19 and TRBJ1-4, the full variable domain reads DGGITQSPKYLFRKEGQNVTLSCEQNLNHDAMYWYRQDPGQGLRLIYYSQIVNDFQKGDIAEGYSVSREKKESFPLTVTSAQKNPTAFYLCASSMQGGKLFFGSGTQLSVL.

This clone was observed a handful of times. The chain links TRBV4-3 to TRBJ1-2; 11 nucleotides line up with TRBD1. Germline trimming cut 3 bases from V and 7 bases from J; bases unmatched to any gene: 7. This CDR3 region has 15 residues. Germline lookup yields CDR1 LGHNA and CDR2 YSLEER. In nucleotides, the CDR3 is TGCGCCAGCAGCCAGGGACAGGGGGTAATAAGTGGCTACACCTTC. Its translation: CASSQGQGVISGYTF.

The genes are TRBV6-5 and TRBJ1-4; 7 nucleotides align to TRBD1. This CDR3 comprises 14 residues. Germline CDR1 and CDR2: MNHEY and SVGAGI. The junction had 4 bases not matched to a gene; V was cut back by 4 bases and J by 5 bases. CDR3 sequence reads: CASSLTGLNEKLFF. The CDR3, as DNA: TGTGCCAGCAGTTTGACAGGGCTCAATGAAAAACTGTTTTTT.

This clone was picked up one time. The J gene is TRBJ1-1, the V gene TRBV9, with 8 bases aligning to TRBD1. CDR1 and CDR2 (germline): SGDLS, YYNGEE. CDR3 length: 14 amino acids. J was trimmed by 4 bases and V by 3 bases; bases with no gene match: 5. The CDR3 DNA sequence: TGTGCCAGCAGCGGGACAGGGTCGGGCACTGAAGCTTTCTTT. Its protein is CASSGTGSGTEAFF. The full variable domain, rest sourced from reference TRBV9 and TRBJ1-1, is DSGVTQTPKHLITATGQRVTLRCSPRSGDLSVYWYQQSLDQGLQFLIQYYNGEERAKGNILERFSAQQFPDLHSELNLSSLELGDSALYFCASSGTGSGTEAFFGQGTRLTVV.

The V call is TRBV7-8, the J call TRBJ2-1, with 7 positions matching TRBD1. Germline V gene data show CDR1 as SGHVS and CDR2 as FQNEAQ. CDR3 length equals 16 residues. The V and J ends lost 2 bases and 6 bases, in that order; junction bases with no gene match: 10. CDR3 sequence (DNA): TGTGCCAGCAGCTTAAGTCGGGCAGGGGGTGTCAATGAGCAGTTCTTC. Amino acids: CASSLSRAGGVNEQFF.

The chain has TRBV7-9 and TRBJ1-1; TRBD1 aligns across 7 bases. The germline gives CDR1 SEHNR, CDR2 FQNEAQ (reference sequence). V gave up 5 bases and J gave up 3 bases; unmatched junction bases: 15. The CDR3 is 17 amino acids. As DNA, the CDR3 is TGTGCCAGCAGCCCGCCCTCTGACAGGGAATTGTACACTGAAGCTTTCTTT. It specifies CASSPPSDRELYTEAFF.

This chain joins TRBV18 and TRBJ1-3, with 7 bases fitting TRBD1. J gave up 4 bases and V 3 bases, and 9 bases lay outside the gene matches. The CDR3 extends over 16 amino acids. The germline CDR1 and CDR2 sequences are KGHSH and LQKENI. The CDR3 sequence is CASSPRQGTSGNTIYF. CDR3 nucleotide sequence: TGTGCCAGCTCACCGAGACAGGGTACTTCGGGAAACACCATATATTTT.

This chain links TRBV27 with TRBJ1-2; D ambiguous. CDR3 length: 10 amino acids. Trimming took off 5 bases at V and 5 bases at J, with 3 bases between the two ends. CDR1 is MNHEY and CDR2 is SMNVEV in the germline V gene (reference sequence). In DNA, the CDR3 is TGTGCCAGCAGTCTTTATGGCTACACCTTC. Amino acid sequence: CASSLYGYTF.

J is TRBJ2-1 and V is TRBV4-1, with 9 bases fitting TRBD2. After removal of 0 bases from V and 2 bases from J, the junction contained 14 bases not matched to a gene. This CDR3 region has 20 residues. Per the germline V gene, CDR1 is MGHRA and CDR2 is YSYEKL. CDR3 coding DNA: TGCGCCAGCAGCCAAGATCCCGATAGCGGGAGTATACTTACCTACAATGAGCAGTTCTTC. Amino acids: CASSQDPDSGSILTYNEQFF.

This chain uses TRBV7-9 with TRBJ1-1; no clear D. Germline CDR1 and CDR2: SEHNR and FQNEAQ (reference sequence). V was trimmed by 2 bases and J by 1 base, leaving 14 bases between them. This CDR3 has 16 residues. The CDR3 nucleotides are TGTGCCAGCAGCTTATCTCTGGGCGTGGCGAACACTGAAGCTTTCTTT. Translated: CASSLSLGVANTEAFF.

The chain links TRBV25-1 to TRBJ2-5; 8 bases are shared with TRBD1. The J call may be wrong; the DNA end is better matched by TRBJ2-7. The CDR3 consists of 12 residues. Germline V gives CDR1 MGHDK, CDR2 SYGVNS. CDR3 DNA sequence: TGTGCCAGCAGCAGGGGGCGATACGAGCAGTACTTC. Encoded protein: CASSRGRYEQYF.

For this clone: The junction departs from the called germline gene at one end, perhaps through a read error. The chain recombines TRBV30 with TRBJ2-7, with TRBD2 as a possible D gene (6 bases). This CDR3 is built from 12 residues. Germline V CDR1 and CDR2: GTSNPN, SVGIG (reference sequence). The CDR3 bases are TGTGCCTGGGGACGGGACTCCCACGAGCAGTACTTC. Translating it yields CAWGRDSHEQYF.

The genes are TRBV30 and TRBJ2-2; 11 nucleotides line up with TRBD2. The ends lost 1 base at V and 9 bases at J; junction bases unmatched: 7. This CDR3 comprises 15 residues. Germline V lookup: CDR1 GTSNPN, CDR2 SVGIG (reference sequence). CDR3 region: CAWSALAGGLRELFF. The CDR3 region has the DNA TGTGCCTGGAGTGCCCTAGCGGGGGGACTCAGGGAGCTGTTTTTT.

The chain employs TRBV2 and TRBJ2-7; 7 bases agree with TRBD2. Per the germline V gene, CDR1 is SNHLY and CDR2 is FYNNEI. This CDR3 has 15 amino acids. Trimming removed 2 bases from V and 3 bases from J; junction bases left unmatched: 7. DNA for the CDR3: TGTGCCAGCAGTGAATCACCCTGGGGGGGCTACGAGCAGTACTTC. Its protein is CASSESPWGGYEQYF. Complete variable domain (other parts from reference TRBV2 and TRBJ2-7): EPEVTQTPSHQVTQMGQEVILRCVPISNHLYFYWYRQILGQKVEFLVSFYNNEISEKSEIFDDQFSVERPDGSNFTLKIRSTKLEDSAMYFCASSESPWGGYEQYFGPGTRLTVT.